This note documents a single T cell receptor beta chain sequence. Its cognate antigen is unknown. The J segment lost 0 bases and the V segment lost 0 bases, leaving 2 bases of the junction unmatched. The CDR3 contains 15 residues. Germline V gene data show CDR1 as LNHDA and CDR2 as SQIVND (reference sequence). This record belongs to a study of OX40 agonist ivuxolimab in advanced cancers. Overall study results and limits: Fewer expanded clones were found on average in CD4+ than in CD8+ T cells. Circulating CD4+ and CD8+ T cells showed clonal expansion by week 6 at 0.1 to 3.0 mg/kg.

Measured with immunoSEQ multiplex PCR; TCRdb has only the in-frame clones, and not every one. Counted here are about 100,000 clones, more than 85% occurring once; the ten biggest clones make up approximately 0.54%. The origin of this receptor is an adult with an advanced solid tumor such as melanoma, head and neck, liver or kidney cancer. The chain links TRBV19 to TRBJ2-7; 7 bases align to TRBD1. Sequencing used CD4+ or CD8+ T cells sorted from blood, obtained in a trial of the OX40 agonist ivuxolimab. CDR3 coding DNA: TGTGCCAGTAGTATAGAAGGGACAGTCTCCTACGAGCAGTACTTC. Translating it yields CASSIEGTVSYEQYF.